Listed below are T cell receptor beta chains from one sample, sequenced in a study of blood T cell repertoires in COVID-19. TCRdb's copy holds only in-frame clones and misses some; the assay was immunoSEQ multiplex PCR. This repertoire shows roughly 300,000 clones, 65% to 90% found once; its top ten account for around 4.5%. Sequencing input: PBMCs or T cells enriched from blood (not recorded which). The receptors derive from a woman between 40 and 50 years old with acute COVID-19. CDR3s include the opening cysteine and the closing phenylalanine or tryptophan. A D gene is named only where the DNA matches it firmly. Clone sizes are given selectively: once, few, many, or a class where the clone is expanded.

. TRBJ2-3 . TRBV5-1 TGCGCCAGCAGCTTGTCAGGGCTGAGCACAGATACGCAGTATTTT CASSLSGLSTDTQYF
. TRBJ2-7 . TRBV7-2 TGTGCCAGCAGCTTGGGTTATGTGGGCACCTACGAGCAGTACTTC CASSLGYVGTYEQYF
. TRBJ1-3 . TRBV18 TGTGCCAGCTCACCATCAGCGACCTCTGGAAACACCATATATTTT CASSPSATSGNTIYF
. TRBJ2-1 TRBD2 TRBV9 TGTGCCAGCAGCGCCGCGACTAGCATCTACAATGAGCAGTTCTTC CASSAATSIYNEQFF
. TRBJ2-1 . TRBV5-5 TGTGCCAGCAGCTTGGAAGTTTATGCAGGGATTACTTACAATGAGCAGTTCTTC CASSLEVYAGITYNEQFF
once TRBJ1-5 . TRBV28 TGTGCCAGCAGGGCAACAGGGCCGGGGCCCCAGCATTTT CASRATGPGPQHF
. TRBJ2-5 TRBD2 TRBV7-9 TGTGCCAGCAGCTTGTCGGGGGGGTTAGAGACCCAGTACTTC CASSLSGGLETQYF
. TRBJ2-7 TRBD2 TRBV3-1/TRBV3-2 TGTGCCAGCAGCCAAACTAGCGGGGGGTGGGTCTACGAGCAGTACTTC CASSQTSGGWVYEQYF
. TRBJ1-6 . TRBV5-1 TGCGCCAGCAGCCCTCTGAATCAGGGGACGTATTCACCCCTCCACTTT CASSPLNQGTYSPLHF
. TRBJ2-5 TRBD2 TRBV13 TGTGCCAGCAGCTTAGTCCCAGCGGGAGGATACGAGACCCAGTACTTC CASSLVPAGGYETQYF
. TRBJ1-6 . TRBV2 TGTGCCAGCAGTGAGCAGGGGAAGAATTCACCCCTCCACTTT CASSEQGKNSPLHF
. TRBJ2-7 . TRBV18 TGTGCCAGCTCATTTTCCGGGACTCCGTACGGGATCTCCTACGAGCAGTACTTC CASSFSGTPYGISYEQYF
. TRBJ1-1 TRBD1 TRBV7-8 TGTGCCAGCAGCTCCGGGACAGTGAACACTGAAGCTTTCTTT CASSSGTVNTEAFF
once TRBJ2-1 TRBD2 TRBV14 TGTGCCAGCAGCCAAACTAGCGGGAGTTACGAGCAGTTCTTC CASSQTSGSYEQFF
. TRBJ1-2 . TRBV15 TGTGCCACCAGCAGAGTAGGGGGGGGCTCAACGTATGGCTACACCTTC CATSRVGGGSTYGYTF
. TRBJ2-3 . TRBV4-2 TGTGCCAGCAGTCGACTCCACACAGATACGCAGTATTTT CASSRLHTDTQYF
. TRBJ1-1 . TRBV7-8 TGTGCCGGTATTGGGGGCAGTTCAGACACTGAAGCTTTCTTT CAGIGGSSDTEAFF
once TRBJ2-1 . TRBV2 TGTGCCAGCAGTGATGGAGGGGCAGGTGGCTATGAGCAGTTCTTC CASSDGGAGGYEQFF
. TRBJ1-2 TRBD1 TRBV24-1 TGTGCCACCAGTGGACTGTGGGACAGGGCTTTTAACTATGGCTACACCTTC CATSGLWDRAFNYGYTF
. TRBJ1-1 TRBD1 TRBV29-1 TGCAGCGTTGAGGGGACAGGAGGGGCCCACACTGAAGCTTTCTTT CSVEGTGGAHTEAFF
. TRBJ1-6 . TRBV28 TGTGCCAGATACGACCGCCTAGGTAATTCACCCCTCCACTTT CARYDRLGNSPLHF
few TRBJ2-7 TRBD1 TRBV5-4 TGTGCCAGCAGCTCCCGAAAGGCGACAGGGTCCGACGAGCAGTACTTC CASSSRKATGSDEQYF
. TRBJ2-3 TRBD1 TRBV4-2 TGTGCCAGCAGCCGGACAGGGAAGTTTAAAGATACGCAGTATTTT CASSRTGKFKDTQYF
few TRBJ1-4 TRBD1 TRBV19 TGTGCCAGTAGTAGGGGACAGGGTCATGAAAAACTGTTTTTT CASSRGQGHEKLFF
. TRBJ2-7 . TRBV3-1/TRBV3-2 TGTGCCAGCAGCCCCCCGGGGGAGGTTCCGTACTTC CASSPPGEVPYF
. TRBJ1-5 . TRBV7-9 TGTGCCAGCAGCTTATCACAGGAGGGTAATCAGCCCCAGCATTTT CASSLSQEGNQPQHF
. TRBJ1-1 . TRBV7-6 TGTGCCAGCAGCTACTCAGGGTTGAACACTGAAGCTTTCTTT CASSYSGLNTEAFF
. TRBJ2-7 TRBD1 TRBV3-1/TRBV3-2 TGTGCCAGCAGCCAGCGGTCAGGGGGCATTTACGAGCAGTACTTC CASSQRSGGIYEQYF
. TRBJ1-1 . TRBV6-1 TGTGCCAGCAGTGACCGACAGTCCCCCTTGGCTTTCTTT CASSDRQSPLAFF
. TRBJ1-1 TRBD1 TRBV14 TGTGCCAGCAGCTTTACAGGGGGCAACACTGAAGCTTTCTTT CASSFTGGNTEAFF
. TRBJ1-6 TRBD1 TRBV6-1 TGTGCCAGCAGTGAAGTTCCGGGACAGCTTAATTCACCCCTCCACTTT CASSEVPGQLNSPLHF
. TRBJ1-4 . TRBV7-8 TGTGCCAGCAGCTTCCGCAGACAGGAAAAACTGTTTTTT CASSFRRQEKLFF
. TRBJ2-1 . TRBV15 TGTGCCACCAGCAGAACAGGGAGCTCCTACAATGAGCAGTTCTTC CATSRTGSSYNEQFF
once TRBJ2-7 TRBD1 TRBV7-2 TGTGCCAGCAGCCCGAGAACACAGGGGCCCTACGAGCAGTACTTC CASSPRTQGPYEQYF
. TRBJ2-7 TRBD2 TRBV5-4 TGTGCCAGCAGCCCTAGCGGGGGGCCTGTCCCCTACGAGCAGTACTTC CASSPSGGPVPYEQYF
. TRBJ1-5 . TRBV9 TGTGCCAGCAGCGGACGACAGCATAGCAATCAGCCCCAGCATTTT CASSGRQHSNQPQHF
. TRBJ2-1 TRBD2 TRBV20-1 TGCAGTGCGTACCTCCTAGCGGGAAAGGTCTTC CSAYLLAGKVF
few TRBJ1-6 TRBD1 TRBV2 TGTGCCAGTGAGAGGGGACAGAGCTCCTATAATTCACCCCTCCACTTT CASERGQSSYNSPLHF
. TRBJ1-2 . TRBV18 TGTGCCAGCTCACCACTGGCAGACAGCTATGGCTACACCTTC CASSPLADSYGYTF
once TRBJ2-1 TRBD2 TRBV9 TGTGCCAGCAGCGTGATACCGGGACTAGGTAACAATGAGCAGTTCTTC CASSVIPGLGNNEQFF
. TRBJ2-3 TRBD2 TRBV14 TGTGCCAGCAGCCGAAGTTCCTACACAGGGTCTAGCGGGAGGGCCAGTGCCACAGATACGCAGTATTTT CASSRSSYTGSSGRASATDTQYF
. TRBJ1-1 . TRBV19 TGTGCCAGTAGTATGGGGAGGAGAGAGACTGAAGCTTTCTTT CASSMGRRETEAFF
. TRBJ2-5 . TRBV4-1 TGCGCCAGCAGCCAAGTCGGGCGGCTAACGGGGGAGACCCAGTACTTC CASSQVGRLTGETQYF
. TRBJ1-2 . TRBV4-3 TGCGCCAGCGGGGAGAGAGCTAACTATGGCTACACCTTC CASGERANYGYTF
. TRBJ1-2 TRBD1 TRBV6-4 TGTGCCAGCAGTGACCCCACCGACAGGGTCCTTAACTATGGCTACACCTTC CASSDPTDRVLNYGYTF
once TRBJ2-6 . TRBV27 TGTGCCAGCAGTCTTAGCTCTGGGGCCAACGTCCTGACTTTC CASSLSSGANVLTF
. TRBJ1-6 . TRBV7-2 TGTGCCAGCAGCTTAGAATCCAGCTCCTATAATTCACCCCTCCACTTT CASSLESSSYNSPLHF
. TRBJ2-3 TRBD1 TRBV23-1 TGCGCCAGCGCCGGGACAGGGGTTCCCTTTCGCACAGATACGCAGTATTTT CASAGTGVPFRTDTQYF
. TRBJ2-2 TRBD2 TRBV11-2 TGTGCCAGCAGCTCGCGGGGGTACACCGGGGAGCTGTTTTTT CASSSRGYTGELFF
. TRBJ2-1 . TRBV21-1 TGTGCCAGCAGCAGACGACTAGCTTACTCCTACAATGAGCAGTTCTTC CASSRRLAYSYNEQFF
once TRBJ2-3 . TRBV5-1 TGCGCCAGCAAATCTACTAGCACAGATACGCAGTATTTT CASKSTSTDTQYF
. TRBJ1-1 . TRBV7-9 TGTGCCAGCAGCTTAGCGGGGAGGGGCAATGAAGCTTTCTTT CASSLAGRGNEAFF
. TRBJ2-7 TRBD2 TRBV5-1 TGCGCCAGCAGCACCACTAGCGGGAGGTCAGACGAGCAGTACTTC CASSTTSGRSDEQYF
once TRBJ1-6 TRBD1 TRBV5-5 TGTGCCAGCAGCTCCGCCGGGACAGGGGGGGTGGTTAACTTT CASSSAGTGGVVNF
. TRBJ2-3 . TRBV6-5 TGTGCCAGCAGGATTACTGATAGCACAGATACGCAGTATTTT CASRITDSTDTQYF
many TRBJ1-2 . TRBV27 TGTGCCAGCAGTCTCCGGGGTAACTATGGCTACACCTTC CASSLRGNYGYTF
. TRBJ2-2 TRBD2 TRBV3-1/TRBV3-2 TGTGCCAGCAGCCAAGAAGTTTACTTTAGGGGAGGGCCCGGGGAGCTGTTTTTT CASSQEVYFRGGPGELFF